The present entry profiles one T cell receptor beta chain with its context. This sample was included in a study of T cell changes during pregnancy in multiple sclerosis. This CDR3 spans 15 amino acids. Germline V lookup: CDR1 SEHNR, CDR2 FQNEAQ (reference sequence). V shed 3 bases and J shed 2 bases, with 13 bases lying between them. Some clones are missing from TCRdb's copy, which holds only in-frame ones; the method was immunoSEQ multiplex PCR. The table lists more than 45,000 clones, 85% to 95% of them singletons. The V and J genes are TRBV7-9 and TRBJ1-2; D is perhaps TRBD1 (5 bases). This TCR derives from a female donor with multiple sclerosis, enrolled in a pregnancy study. The sequencing here drew on CD8+ T cells from peripheral blood mononuclear cells, taken in the second trimester of pregnancy. The CDR3 DNA reads as TGTGCCAGCAGCTTGGGGGGGGGACCCAACTATGGCTACACCTTC. Its protein is CASSLGGGPNYGYTF.